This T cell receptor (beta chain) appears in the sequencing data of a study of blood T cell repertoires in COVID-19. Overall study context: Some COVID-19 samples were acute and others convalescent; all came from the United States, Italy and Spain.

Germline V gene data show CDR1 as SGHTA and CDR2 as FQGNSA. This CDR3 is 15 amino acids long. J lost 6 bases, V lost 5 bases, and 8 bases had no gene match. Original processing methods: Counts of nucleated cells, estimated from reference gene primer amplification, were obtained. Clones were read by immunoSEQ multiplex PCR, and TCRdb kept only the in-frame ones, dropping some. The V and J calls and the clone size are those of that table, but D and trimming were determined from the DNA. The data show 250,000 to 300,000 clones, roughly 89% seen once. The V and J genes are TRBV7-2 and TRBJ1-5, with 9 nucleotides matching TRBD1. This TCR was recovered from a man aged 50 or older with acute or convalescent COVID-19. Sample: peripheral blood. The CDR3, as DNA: TGTGCCAGCAGCCACAGGACAGGGGAAGGTCAGCCCCAGCATTTT. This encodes CASSHRTGEGQPQHF.